Below, 19 T cell receptor beta chains from the same sample are listed, as sequenced in a study of blood T cell repertoires in COVID-19. Assay: immunoSEQ multiplex PCR; the TCRdb copy retains only in-frame clones and omits some. The sample holds approximately 230,000 clones, about 80% seen once. Sequenced material: peripheral blood. These receptors were obtained from a man at least 80 years old with acute or convalescent COVID-19.

The chain uses TRBV6-5 and TRBJ1-5, with 7 nucleotides matching TRBD1. Germline lookup yields CDR1 MNHEY and CDR2 SVGAGI. This CDR3 is built from 15 residues. V lost 4 bases and J lost 0; bases outside the gene matches: 3. The CDR3 loop reads CASSSGQLSNQPQHF. The CDR3 nucleotides are TGTGCCAGCAGTTCGGGACAGCTTAGCAATCAGCCCCAGCATTTT.

The chain carries TRBV19 and TRBJ1-2, with 9 bases identical to TRBD1. The CDR3 consists of 15 residues. Germline trimming cut 4 bases from V and 7 bases from J; bases unmatched to any gene: 10. Germline assignment: CDR1 LNHDA and CDR2 SQIVND (reference sequence). The CDR3 DNA reads TGTGCCAGTAGTAGCGGAGGGACAGGGAACCTTGGCTACACCTTC. This sequence encodes CASSSGGTGNLGYTF.

The genes are TRBV2 and TRBJ2-7, with D perhaps matching TRBD2 (7 bases). CDR1 and CDR2 from the germline V gene are SNHLY and FYNNEI. There are 13 residues in the CDR3. V lost 5 bases and J 4 bases, leaving 12 bases between the germline ends. The CDR3: CASSPGGRYEQYF. CDR3 bases: TGTGCCAGCAGTCCGGGGGGCCGATACGAGCAGTACTTC.

This clone is a singleton in its sample. The V call is TRBV18, the J call TRBJ1-1; 10 bases align to TRBD1. CDR3 length: 17 amino acids. CDR1 is KGHSH and CDR2 is LQKENI in the germline V gene. V shed 3 bases, J shed 0 bases, and the junction held 7 bases outside the gene matches. CDR3 DNA sequence: TGTGCCAGCTCACCCCTCCGGGGACAGGGGATGAACACTGAAGCTTTCTTT. It encodes CASSPLRGQGMNTEAFF.

This clone has only one observation. The chain joins TRBV30 to TRBJ1-6; TRBD1 matches 8 bases. V lost 3 bases to trimming and J lost 5 bases; unmatched junction nucleotides: 6. The CDR3 covers 15 residues. Germline CDR1 GTSNPN, CDR2 SVGIG (reference sequence). In nucleotides, the CDR3 is TGTGCCTGGAGGCCAGGGGGCTTGAATAATTCACCCCTCCACTTT. Translating gives CAWRPGGLNNSPLHF.

The table lists this clone with a count of one. This rearrangement joins TRBV10-3 to TRBJ1-1; the D is unclear. The germline V and J ends were trimmed by 6 bases and 3 bases, with 11 bases remaining between them. The CDR3 has 13 residues. Germline lookup yields CDR1 ENHRY and CDR2 SYGVKD. The CDR3 DNA sequence: TGTGCCATCAGGCCCCTCCCGGACACTGAAGCTTTCTTT. Its protein is CAIRPLPDTEAFF.

The chain couples TRBV5-1 to TRBJ1-3; D perhaps matches TRBD1 (6 bases). The CDR3 contains 15 residues. Germline CDR1 reads SGHRS; CDR2 reads YFSETQ. Trimming removed 4 bases from V and 4 bases from J, with 15 bases in between. The CDR3 loop reads CASSPLGASGNTIYF. The CDR3 nucleotides are TGCGCCAGCAGCCCATTGGGGGCAAGCGGAAACACCATATATTTT. The full variable domain, its missing parts supplied by reference TRBV5-1 and TRBJ1-3, is KAGVTQTPRYLIKTRGQQVTLSCSPISGHRSVSWYQQTPGQGLQFLFEYFSETQRNKGNFPGRFSGRQFSNSRSEMNVSTLELGDSALYLCASSPLGASGNTIYFGEGSWLTVV.

The sample holds one count of this clone. The gene calls are TRBV27 and TRBJ2-1, with 11 positions matching TRBD2. The CDR3 loop spans 17 amino acids. CDR1 and CDR2 from the germline V gene are MNHEY and SMNVEV (reference sequence). With V trimmed by 6 bases and J by 0 bases, 7 bases remained unmatched. In DNA form, the CDR3 reads TGTGCCAGCAGGCATAATAGCGGGGGGGCCTCCTACAATGAGCAGTTCTTC. Translated, it gives CASRHNSGGASYNEQFF.

This chain uses TRBV7-9 with TRBJ2-2, with 8 bases that match TRBD1. Trimming removed 5 bases from V and 4 bases from J; junction bases left unmatched: 6. CDR3 length: 15 amino acids. The V gene's germline CDR1 is SEHNR and CDR2 FQNEAQ (reference sequence). CDR3 DNA sequence: TGTGCCAGCAGCCCCGGCAGGGGGCTCACCGGGGAGCTGTTTTTT. Translating it yields CASSPGRGLTGELFF.

This clone was observed a handful of times. The V gene is TRBV2, the J gene TRBJ1-4; 7 bases are a match to TRBD1. Germline assignment: CDR1 SNHLY and CDR2 FYNNEI. This CDR3 spans 15 amino acids. V was clipped by 3 bases and J by 6 bases; unmatched bases: 7. CDR3 loop: CASSDGTVNYEKLFF. The CDR3 nucleotides read TGTGCCAGCAGTGACGGGACAGTTAATTATGAAAAACTGTTTTTT. The full variable domain, completed using reference TRBV2 and TRBJ1-4, is EPEVTQTPSHQVTQMGQEVILRCVPISNHLYFYWYRQILGQKVEFLVSFYNNEISEKSEIFDDQFSVERPDGSNFTLKIRSTKLEDSAMYFCASSDGTVNYEKLFFGSGTQLSVL.

V is TRBV11-1 and J is TRBJ2-2; D may be TRBD1 (7 bases). Deletions cut 5 bases from V and 1 base from J, with 14 bases between. The CDR3 has 16 residues. The V gene's germline CDR1 is SGHAT and CDR2 FQDESV (reference sequence). CDR3 DNA sequence: TGTGCCAGCAGCCGACGGGGGACAGAGAACACCGGGGAGCTGTTTTTT. This sequence encodes CASSRRGTENTGELFF.

For the CDR3, the DNA is TGTGCCAGCTCCACGACAGGGACTAGTCTCGAGCAGTACTTC. This translates into CASSTTGTSLEQYF. The V gene is TRBV18, the J gene TRBJ2-7, with D perhaps matching TRBD2 (8 bases). V was shortened by 6 bases and J by 6 bases, with 18 bases between the two germline ends. This CDR3 is built from 14 residues. Germline CDR1 KGHSH, CDR2 LQKENI.

CDR3 sequence: CASSKIQGSLYEQYF. CDR3 DNA sequence: TGTGCCAGCAGCAAAATTCAGGGTAGTCTCTACGAGCAGTACTTC. The chain carries TRBV11-2 and TRBJ2-7, with D possibly matching TRBD1 (5 bases). Germline V gene lookup returns CDR1 SGHAT and CDR2 FQNNGV. The CDR3 consists of 15 residues. V was clipped by 5 bases and J by 3 bases, with 17 bases between them.

The chain employs TRBV19 and TRBJ2-2, with a possible D match to TRBD1 (5 bases). This CDR3 region has 12 residues. Germline V gene data show CDR1 as LNHDA and CDR2 as SQIVND (reference sequence). Trimming cost V 10 bases and J 4 bases, with 10 bases left between them. The CDR3 region has the DNA TGTGCCACACGGACACTCACCGGGGAGCTGTTTTTT. The encoded protein is CATRTLTGELFF.

This chain uses TRBV28 with TRBJ1-5, with D possibly TRBD1 on 5 matching bases. The CDR3 sequence is 14 residues long. The germline gives CDR1 MDHEN, CDR2 SYDVKM. Trimming pared 11 bases from V and 0 bases from J, leaving 14 bases between. The CDR3: CAGGDLYSNQPQHF. For the CDR3, the DNA is TGTGCCGGGGGGGACCTTTATAGCAATCAGCCCCAGCATTTT.

V and J are TRBV3-1 (or the pseudogene TRBV3-2) and TRBJ2-7; TRBD2 aligns across 8 bases. V dropped 3 bases and J dropped 5; count of bases not matched to a gene: 3. Germline loops: CDR1 LGHDT, CDR2 YNNKEL (reference sequence). The CDR3 covers 13 residues. The CDR3 spells CASSQAGGHEQYF. Written as DNA, the CDR3 is TGTGCCAGCAGCCAGGCGGGGGGCCACGAGCAGTACTTC.

The CDR3 here is CASSHTVAFLYNEQFF. The CDR3 coding sequence is TGCGCCAGCAGCCATACCGTAGCGTTCCTCTACAATGAGCAGTTCTTC. V usage is TRBV4-1 and J usage is TRBJ2-1; D is perhaps TRBD2 (5 bases). Trimming took off 3 bases at V and 3 bases at J, with 15 bases between the two ends. Germline-derived CDR1 and CDR2 are MGHRA and YSYEKL. This CDR3 has 16 residues.

This clone has just a few counts. The V call is TRBV18, the J call TRBJ1-3; tentative D call: TRBD1 (5 bases). The V gene lost 0 bases and the J gene lost 1 base, with 16 bases spanning the gap. Germline values: CDR1 KGHSH, CDR2 LQKENI. The CDR3 runs 18 residues. CDR3: CASSPPWRQGNSGNTIYF. As DNA, the CDR3 is TGTGCCAGCTCACCACCGTGGCGCCAGGGAAATTCTGGAAACACCATATATTTT.

This chain links TRBV6-5 with TRBJ2-7, with 10 bases that match TRBD1. This CDR3 is built from 15 residues. Germline CDR1 MNHEY, CDR2 SVGAGI. Unmatched junction bases numbered 9, after V lost 6 bases and J lost 4 bases. CDR3 DNA sequence: TGTGCCAGCAGCTCCGACAGGGGGCGATTATACGAGCAGTACTTC. This gives the protein CASSSDRGRLYEQYF.